These T cell receptor beta chains were read from a single sample in a study of cytomegalovirus exposure and HLA in healthy donors. Clones were sequenced by immunoSEQ multiplex PCR, and TCRdb holds only the in-frame ones, with some missing. The listing contains 85,000 or so clones. Source material: PBMCs. The receptors derive from a woman younger than 45 in good health and CMV-seronegative. CDR3s leave out the opening cysteine and the closing phenylalanine or tryptophan. The order of the fields is V gene, D gene, CDR3 protein. The D gene is left open where the match is weak.

V gene: TRBV5-1; D gene: TRBD2; CDR3 protein: ASSFSLAGGLGFGETQY
V gene: TRBV15; D gene: TRBD1; CDR3 protein: ATSRDQGRGYYEQY
V gene: TRBV18; D gene: -; CDR3 protein: ASSPNPGGGTEAF
V gene: TRBV5-1; D gene: -; CDR3 protein: ASSVGWGLAGYT
V gene: TRBV6-1; D gene: TRBD2; CDR3 protein: ASTSGFSTDTQY
V gene: TRBV6-5; D gene: -; CDR3 protein: ASRTGSGNTIY
V gene: TRBV28; D gene: TRBD1; CDR3 protein: ASSFSGTGGGEQY
V gene: TRBV7-6; D gene: TRBD1; CDR3 protein: ASSRVDRGGTEAF
V gene: TRBV7-9; D gene: TRBD1; CDR3 protein: ASSAWQGDNTGELF
V gene: TRBV29-1; D gene: TRBD1; CDR3 protein: SGRDRALHTQY
V gene: TRBV4-1; D gene: -; CDR3 protein: ASSQDSGAPDEKLF
V gene: TRBV30; D gene: -; CDR3 protein: ASSHQNTEAF
V gene: TRBV14; D gene: -; CDR3 protein: ASSPLANTGELF
V gene: TRBV30; D gene: -; CDR3 protein: AWSPTGSGEKLF
V gene: TRBV4-2; D gene: -; CDR3 protein: ASSSQRAQETQY
V gene: TRBV6-1; D gene: TRBD1; CDR3 protein: ASSLTGGASYEQY
V gene: TRBV27; D gene: -; CDR3 protein: ASSTSGTGIYGYT
V gene: TRBV10-1; D gene: TRBD1; CDR3 protein: ASSRDRGYEQY